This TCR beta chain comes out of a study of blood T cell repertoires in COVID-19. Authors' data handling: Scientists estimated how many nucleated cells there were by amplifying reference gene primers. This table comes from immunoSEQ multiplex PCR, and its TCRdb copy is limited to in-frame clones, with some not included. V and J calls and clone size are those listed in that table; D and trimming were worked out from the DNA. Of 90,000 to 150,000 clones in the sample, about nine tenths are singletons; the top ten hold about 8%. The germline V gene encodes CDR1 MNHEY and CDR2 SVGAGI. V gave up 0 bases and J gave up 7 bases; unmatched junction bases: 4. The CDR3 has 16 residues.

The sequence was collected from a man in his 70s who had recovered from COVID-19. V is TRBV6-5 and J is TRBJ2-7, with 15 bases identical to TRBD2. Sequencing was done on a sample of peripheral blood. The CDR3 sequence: CASSYSAGTSGGEQYF. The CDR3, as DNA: TGTGCCAGCAGTTACTCGGCGGGGACTAGCGGGGGGGAGCAGTACTTC.